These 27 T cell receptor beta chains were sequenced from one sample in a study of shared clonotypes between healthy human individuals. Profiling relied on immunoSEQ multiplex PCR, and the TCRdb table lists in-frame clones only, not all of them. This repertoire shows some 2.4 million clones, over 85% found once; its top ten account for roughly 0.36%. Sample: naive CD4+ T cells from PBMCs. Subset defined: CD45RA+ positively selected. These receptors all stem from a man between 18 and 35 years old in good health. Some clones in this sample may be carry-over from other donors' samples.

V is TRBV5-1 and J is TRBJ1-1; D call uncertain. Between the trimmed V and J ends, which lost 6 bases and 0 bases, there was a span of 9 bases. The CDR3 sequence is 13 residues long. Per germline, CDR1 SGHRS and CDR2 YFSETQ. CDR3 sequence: CASTVAVNTEAFF. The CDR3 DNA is TGCGCCAGCACAGTGGCGGTGAACACTGAAGCTTTCTTT.

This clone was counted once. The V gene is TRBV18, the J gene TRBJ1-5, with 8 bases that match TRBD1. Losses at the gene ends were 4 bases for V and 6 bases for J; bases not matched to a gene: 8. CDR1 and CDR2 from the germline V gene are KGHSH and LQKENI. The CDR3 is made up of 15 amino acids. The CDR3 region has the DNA TGTGCCAGCTCACTTGGACAGGGTTTGGGTCAGCCCCAGCATTTT. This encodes CASSLGQGLGQPQHF.

CDR3 sequence (DNA): TGTGCCAGCAGGACCTCGGGCACATTGCTAGGAACCCAGTACTTC. Protein sequence: CASRTSGTLLGTQYF. J is TRBJ2-5 and V is TRBV7-2; D remains unclear. CDR3 length equals 15 residues. Germline V lookup: CDR1 SGHTA, CDR2 FQGNSA. The V end lost 6 bases, the J end lost 8 bases, and 22 bases lay between the germline ends.

The CDR3 is CASSYPSGDGYTF. CDR3 in DNA: TGTGCCAGCAGTTATCCCTCCGGGGATGGCTACACCTTC. The V and J genes are TRBV6-5 and TRBJ1-2; unclear D gene. The CDR3 length is 13 residues. Trimming cost V 3 bases and J 6 bases, with 11 bases left between them. Germline V gene data show CDR1 as MNHEY and CDR2 as SVGAGI.

CDR3 in amino acids: CASSLTGLSGEQYF. The CDR3, as DNA: TGTGCCAGCAGCCTGACGGGACTCTCGGGGGAGCAGTACTTC. The rearrangement joins TRBV5-4 to TRBJ2-7; a weak D match, TRBD2 (6 bases). The CDR3 is 14 residues long. Trimming stripped 4 bases from V and 7 bases from J, with 18 bases between. Germline V lookup: CDR1 SGHNT, CDR2 YYREEE (reference sequence).

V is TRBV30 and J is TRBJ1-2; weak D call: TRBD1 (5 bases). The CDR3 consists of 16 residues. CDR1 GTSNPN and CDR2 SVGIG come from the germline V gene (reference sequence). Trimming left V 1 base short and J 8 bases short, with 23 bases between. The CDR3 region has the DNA TGTGCCTGGAGTGAAATGGGGCGGGGACGAGTCGTAGGCTACACCTTC. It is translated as CAWSEMGRGRVVGYTF. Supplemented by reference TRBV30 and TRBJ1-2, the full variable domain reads SQTIHQWPATLVQPVGSPLSLECTVEGTSNPNLYWYRQAAGRGLQLLFYSVGIGQISSEVPQNLSASRPQDRQFILSSKKLLLSDSGFYLCAWSEMGRGRVVGYTFGSGTRLTVV.

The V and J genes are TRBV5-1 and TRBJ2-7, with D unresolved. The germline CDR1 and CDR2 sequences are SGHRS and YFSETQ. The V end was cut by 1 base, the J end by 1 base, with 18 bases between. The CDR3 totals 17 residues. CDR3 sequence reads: CASSLNPSRKYSYEQYF. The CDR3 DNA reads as TGCGCCAGCAGCTTGAATCCGTCCAGGAAATATTCCTACGAGCAGTACTTC. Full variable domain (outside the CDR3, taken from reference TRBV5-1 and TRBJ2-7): KAGVTQTPRYLIKTRGQQVTLSCSPISGHRSVSWYQQTPGQGLQFLFEYFSETQRNKGNFPGRFSGRQFSNSRSEMNVSTLELGDSALYLCASSLNPSRKYSYEQYFGPGTRLTVT.

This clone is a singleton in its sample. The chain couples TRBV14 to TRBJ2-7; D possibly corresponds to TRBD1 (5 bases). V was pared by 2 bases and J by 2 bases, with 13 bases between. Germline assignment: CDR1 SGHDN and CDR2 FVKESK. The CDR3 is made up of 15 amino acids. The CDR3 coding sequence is TGTGCCAGCAGCCAATATGACAGTTACCCCTACGAGCAGTACTTC. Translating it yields CASSQYDSYPYEQYF.

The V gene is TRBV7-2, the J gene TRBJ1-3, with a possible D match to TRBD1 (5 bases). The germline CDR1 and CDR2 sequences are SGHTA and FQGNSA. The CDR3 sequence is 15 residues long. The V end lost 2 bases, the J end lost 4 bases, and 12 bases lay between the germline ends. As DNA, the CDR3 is TGTGCCAGCAGCTTAAGCTCAGGGTTGGGAAACACCATATATTTT. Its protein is CASSLSSGLGNTIYF.

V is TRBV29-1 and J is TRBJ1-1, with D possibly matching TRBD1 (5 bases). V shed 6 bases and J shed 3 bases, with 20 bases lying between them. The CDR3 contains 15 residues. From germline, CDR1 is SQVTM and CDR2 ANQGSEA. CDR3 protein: CSVPGVGGRDTEAFF. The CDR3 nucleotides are TGCAGCGTCCCCGGGGTCGGGGGTAGGGACACTGAAGCTTTCTTT.

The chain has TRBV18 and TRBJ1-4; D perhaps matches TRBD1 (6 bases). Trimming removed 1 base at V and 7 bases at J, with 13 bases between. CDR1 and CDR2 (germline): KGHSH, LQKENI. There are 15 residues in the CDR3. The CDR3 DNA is TGTGCCAGCTCACCACGACAGGCGGTTGGTGAAAAACTGTTTTTT. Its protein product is CASSPRQAVGEKLFF.

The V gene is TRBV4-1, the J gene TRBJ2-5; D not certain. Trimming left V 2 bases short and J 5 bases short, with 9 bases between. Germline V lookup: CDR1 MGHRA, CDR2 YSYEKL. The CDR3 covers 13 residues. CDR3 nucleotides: TGCGCCAGCAGCCAAAATAGCCGGGAGACCCAGTACTTC. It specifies CASSQNSRETQYF.

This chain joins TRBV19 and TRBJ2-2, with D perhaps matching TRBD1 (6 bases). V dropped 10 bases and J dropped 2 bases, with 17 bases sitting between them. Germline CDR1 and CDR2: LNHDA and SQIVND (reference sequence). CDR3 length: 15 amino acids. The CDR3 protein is CATTPRTDNTGELFF. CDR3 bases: TGTGCCACCACACCTCGGACAGACAACACCGGGGAGCTGTTTTTT.

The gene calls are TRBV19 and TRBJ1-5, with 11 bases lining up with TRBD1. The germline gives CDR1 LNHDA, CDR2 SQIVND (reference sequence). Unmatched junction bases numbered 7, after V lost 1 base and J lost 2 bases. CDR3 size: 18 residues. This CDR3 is CASSIGPGQGDGNQPQHF. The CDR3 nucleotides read TGTGCCAGTAGTATAGGCCCGGGACAGGGGGATGGCAATCAGCCCCAGCATTTT.

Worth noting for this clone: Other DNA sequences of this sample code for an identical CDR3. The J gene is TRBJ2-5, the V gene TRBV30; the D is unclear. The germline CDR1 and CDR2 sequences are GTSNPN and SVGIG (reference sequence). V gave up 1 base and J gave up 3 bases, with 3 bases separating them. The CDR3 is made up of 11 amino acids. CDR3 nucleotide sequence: TGTGCCTGGAGTGCAGAAGAGACCCAGTACTTC. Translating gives CAWSAEETQYF.

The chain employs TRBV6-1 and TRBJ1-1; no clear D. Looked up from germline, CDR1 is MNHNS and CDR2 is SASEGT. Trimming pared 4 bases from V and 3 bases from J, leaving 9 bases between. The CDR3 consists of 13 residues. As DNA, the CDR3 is TGTGCCAGCAGTGCGTTCGGGTACACTGAAGCTTTCTTT. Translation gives CASSAFGYTEAFF.

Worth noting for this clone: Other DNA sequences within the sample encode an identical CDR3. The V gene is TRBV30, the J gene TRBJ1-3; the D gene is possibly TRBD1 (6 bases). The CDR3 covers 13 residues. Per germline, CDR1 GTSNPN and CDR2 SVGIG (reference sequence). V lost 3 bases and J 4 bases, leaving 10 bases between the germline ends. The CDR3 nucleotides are TGTGCCTGGAGCCAGGGGACCGGAAACACCATATATTTT. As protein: CAWSQGTGNTIYF.

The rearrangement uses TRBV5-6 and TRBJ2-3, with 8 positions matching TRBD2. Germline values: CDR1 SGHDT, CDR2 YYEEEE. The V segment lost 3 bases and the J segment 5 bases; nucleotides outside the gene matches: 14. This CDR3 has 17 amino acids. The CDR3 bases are TGTGCCAGCAGCTATAGAGGACTAGCAGGTGTCCGAGATACGCAGTATTTT. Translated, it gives CASSYRGLAGVRDTQYF.

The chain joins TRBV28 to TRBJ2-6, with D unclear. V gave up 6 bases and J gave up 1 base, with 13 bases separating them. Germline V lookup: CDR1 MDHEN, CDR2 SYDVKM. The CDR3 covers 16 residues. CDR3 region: CASSPDITSGANVLTF. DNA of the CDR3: TGTGCCAGCAGCCCTGACATTACTTCTGGGGCCAACGTCCTGACTTTC.

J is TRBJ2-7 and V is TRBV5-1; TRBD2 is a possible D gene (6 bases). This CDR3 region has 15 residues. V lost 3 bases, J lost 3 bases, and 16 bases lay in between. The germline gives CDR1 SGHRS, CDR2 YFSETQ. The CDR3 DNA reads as TGCGCCAGCAGCTCTCCGGGACTCGAACGCTACGAGCAGTACTTC. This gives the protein CASSSPGLERYEQYF.

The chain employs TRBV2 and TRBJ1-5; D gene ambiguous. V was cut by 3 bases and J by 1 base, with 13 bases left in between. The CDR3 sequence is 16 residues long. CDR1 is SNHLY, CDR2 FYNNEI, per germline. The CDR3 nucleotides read TGTGCCAGCAGTGACGCGGGGAGGGTGAGCAATCAGCCCCAGCATTTT. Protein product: CASSDAGRVSNQPQHF.

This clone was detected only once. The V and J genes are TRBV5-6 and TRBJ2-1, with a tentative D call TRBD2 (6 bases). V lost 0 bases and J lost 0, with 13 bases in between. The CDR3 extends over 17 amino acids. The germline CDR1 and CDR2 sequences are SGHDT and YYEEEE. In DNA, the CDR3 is TGTGCCAGCAGCTTGGAGGTAGGAGCGGGCTCCTACAATGAGCAGTTCTTC. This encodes CASSLEVGAGSYNEQFF.

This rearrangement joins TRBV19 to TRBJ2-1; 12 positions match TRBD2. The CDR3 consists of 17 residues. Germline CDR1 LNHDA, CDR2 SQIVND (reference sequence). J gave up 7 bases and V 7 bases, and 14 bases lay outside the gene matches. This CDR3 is CASINIRTSGKGNEQFF. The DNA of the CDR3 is TGTGCCAGTATTAATATTAGGACTAGCGGGAAGGGAAATGAGCAGTTCTTC.

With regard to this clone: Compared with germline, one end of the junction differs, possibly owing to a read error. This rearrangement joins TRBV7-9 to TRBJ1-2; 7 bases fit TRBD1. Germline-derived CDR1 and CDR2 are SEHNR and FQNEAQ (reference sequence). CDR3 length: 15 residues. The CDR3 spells CASRYPTPRGTEDEW. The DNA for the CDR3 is TGTGCCAGCAGATACCCCACCCCCCGGGGGACAGAGGATGAATGG.

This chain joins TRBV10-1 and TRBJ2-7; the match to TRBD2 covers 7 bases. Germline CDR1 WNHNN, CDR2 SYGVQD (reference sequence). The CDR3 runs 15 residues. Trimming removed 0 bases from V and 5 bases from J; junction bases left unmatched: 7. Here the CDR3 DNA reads TGCGCCAGCAGTGAGTCGCGCGGGGGTCTCCACGAGCAGTACTTC. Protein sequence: CASSESRGGLHEQYF.

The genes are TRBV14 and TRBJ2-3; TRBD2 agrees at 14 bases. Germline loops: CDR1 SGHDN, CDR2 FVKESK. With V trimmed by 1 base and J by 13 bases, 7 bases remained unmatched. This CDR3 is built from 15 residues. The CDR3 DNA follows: TGTGCCAGCAGCCAAGTTAGGGGACTAGCGGGAGCTAAGTATTTT. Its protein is CASSQVRGLAGAKYF.

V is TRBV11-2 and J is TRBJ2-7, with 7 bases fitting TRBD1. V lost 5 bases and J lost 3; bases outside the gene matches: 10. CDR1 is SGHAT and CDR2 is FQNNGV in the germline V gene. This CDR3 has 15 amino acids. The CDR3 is CASSQTGFGLYEQYF. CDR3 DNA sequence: TGTGCCAGCAGCCAGACAGGGTTCGGTCTCTACGAGCAGTACTTC.